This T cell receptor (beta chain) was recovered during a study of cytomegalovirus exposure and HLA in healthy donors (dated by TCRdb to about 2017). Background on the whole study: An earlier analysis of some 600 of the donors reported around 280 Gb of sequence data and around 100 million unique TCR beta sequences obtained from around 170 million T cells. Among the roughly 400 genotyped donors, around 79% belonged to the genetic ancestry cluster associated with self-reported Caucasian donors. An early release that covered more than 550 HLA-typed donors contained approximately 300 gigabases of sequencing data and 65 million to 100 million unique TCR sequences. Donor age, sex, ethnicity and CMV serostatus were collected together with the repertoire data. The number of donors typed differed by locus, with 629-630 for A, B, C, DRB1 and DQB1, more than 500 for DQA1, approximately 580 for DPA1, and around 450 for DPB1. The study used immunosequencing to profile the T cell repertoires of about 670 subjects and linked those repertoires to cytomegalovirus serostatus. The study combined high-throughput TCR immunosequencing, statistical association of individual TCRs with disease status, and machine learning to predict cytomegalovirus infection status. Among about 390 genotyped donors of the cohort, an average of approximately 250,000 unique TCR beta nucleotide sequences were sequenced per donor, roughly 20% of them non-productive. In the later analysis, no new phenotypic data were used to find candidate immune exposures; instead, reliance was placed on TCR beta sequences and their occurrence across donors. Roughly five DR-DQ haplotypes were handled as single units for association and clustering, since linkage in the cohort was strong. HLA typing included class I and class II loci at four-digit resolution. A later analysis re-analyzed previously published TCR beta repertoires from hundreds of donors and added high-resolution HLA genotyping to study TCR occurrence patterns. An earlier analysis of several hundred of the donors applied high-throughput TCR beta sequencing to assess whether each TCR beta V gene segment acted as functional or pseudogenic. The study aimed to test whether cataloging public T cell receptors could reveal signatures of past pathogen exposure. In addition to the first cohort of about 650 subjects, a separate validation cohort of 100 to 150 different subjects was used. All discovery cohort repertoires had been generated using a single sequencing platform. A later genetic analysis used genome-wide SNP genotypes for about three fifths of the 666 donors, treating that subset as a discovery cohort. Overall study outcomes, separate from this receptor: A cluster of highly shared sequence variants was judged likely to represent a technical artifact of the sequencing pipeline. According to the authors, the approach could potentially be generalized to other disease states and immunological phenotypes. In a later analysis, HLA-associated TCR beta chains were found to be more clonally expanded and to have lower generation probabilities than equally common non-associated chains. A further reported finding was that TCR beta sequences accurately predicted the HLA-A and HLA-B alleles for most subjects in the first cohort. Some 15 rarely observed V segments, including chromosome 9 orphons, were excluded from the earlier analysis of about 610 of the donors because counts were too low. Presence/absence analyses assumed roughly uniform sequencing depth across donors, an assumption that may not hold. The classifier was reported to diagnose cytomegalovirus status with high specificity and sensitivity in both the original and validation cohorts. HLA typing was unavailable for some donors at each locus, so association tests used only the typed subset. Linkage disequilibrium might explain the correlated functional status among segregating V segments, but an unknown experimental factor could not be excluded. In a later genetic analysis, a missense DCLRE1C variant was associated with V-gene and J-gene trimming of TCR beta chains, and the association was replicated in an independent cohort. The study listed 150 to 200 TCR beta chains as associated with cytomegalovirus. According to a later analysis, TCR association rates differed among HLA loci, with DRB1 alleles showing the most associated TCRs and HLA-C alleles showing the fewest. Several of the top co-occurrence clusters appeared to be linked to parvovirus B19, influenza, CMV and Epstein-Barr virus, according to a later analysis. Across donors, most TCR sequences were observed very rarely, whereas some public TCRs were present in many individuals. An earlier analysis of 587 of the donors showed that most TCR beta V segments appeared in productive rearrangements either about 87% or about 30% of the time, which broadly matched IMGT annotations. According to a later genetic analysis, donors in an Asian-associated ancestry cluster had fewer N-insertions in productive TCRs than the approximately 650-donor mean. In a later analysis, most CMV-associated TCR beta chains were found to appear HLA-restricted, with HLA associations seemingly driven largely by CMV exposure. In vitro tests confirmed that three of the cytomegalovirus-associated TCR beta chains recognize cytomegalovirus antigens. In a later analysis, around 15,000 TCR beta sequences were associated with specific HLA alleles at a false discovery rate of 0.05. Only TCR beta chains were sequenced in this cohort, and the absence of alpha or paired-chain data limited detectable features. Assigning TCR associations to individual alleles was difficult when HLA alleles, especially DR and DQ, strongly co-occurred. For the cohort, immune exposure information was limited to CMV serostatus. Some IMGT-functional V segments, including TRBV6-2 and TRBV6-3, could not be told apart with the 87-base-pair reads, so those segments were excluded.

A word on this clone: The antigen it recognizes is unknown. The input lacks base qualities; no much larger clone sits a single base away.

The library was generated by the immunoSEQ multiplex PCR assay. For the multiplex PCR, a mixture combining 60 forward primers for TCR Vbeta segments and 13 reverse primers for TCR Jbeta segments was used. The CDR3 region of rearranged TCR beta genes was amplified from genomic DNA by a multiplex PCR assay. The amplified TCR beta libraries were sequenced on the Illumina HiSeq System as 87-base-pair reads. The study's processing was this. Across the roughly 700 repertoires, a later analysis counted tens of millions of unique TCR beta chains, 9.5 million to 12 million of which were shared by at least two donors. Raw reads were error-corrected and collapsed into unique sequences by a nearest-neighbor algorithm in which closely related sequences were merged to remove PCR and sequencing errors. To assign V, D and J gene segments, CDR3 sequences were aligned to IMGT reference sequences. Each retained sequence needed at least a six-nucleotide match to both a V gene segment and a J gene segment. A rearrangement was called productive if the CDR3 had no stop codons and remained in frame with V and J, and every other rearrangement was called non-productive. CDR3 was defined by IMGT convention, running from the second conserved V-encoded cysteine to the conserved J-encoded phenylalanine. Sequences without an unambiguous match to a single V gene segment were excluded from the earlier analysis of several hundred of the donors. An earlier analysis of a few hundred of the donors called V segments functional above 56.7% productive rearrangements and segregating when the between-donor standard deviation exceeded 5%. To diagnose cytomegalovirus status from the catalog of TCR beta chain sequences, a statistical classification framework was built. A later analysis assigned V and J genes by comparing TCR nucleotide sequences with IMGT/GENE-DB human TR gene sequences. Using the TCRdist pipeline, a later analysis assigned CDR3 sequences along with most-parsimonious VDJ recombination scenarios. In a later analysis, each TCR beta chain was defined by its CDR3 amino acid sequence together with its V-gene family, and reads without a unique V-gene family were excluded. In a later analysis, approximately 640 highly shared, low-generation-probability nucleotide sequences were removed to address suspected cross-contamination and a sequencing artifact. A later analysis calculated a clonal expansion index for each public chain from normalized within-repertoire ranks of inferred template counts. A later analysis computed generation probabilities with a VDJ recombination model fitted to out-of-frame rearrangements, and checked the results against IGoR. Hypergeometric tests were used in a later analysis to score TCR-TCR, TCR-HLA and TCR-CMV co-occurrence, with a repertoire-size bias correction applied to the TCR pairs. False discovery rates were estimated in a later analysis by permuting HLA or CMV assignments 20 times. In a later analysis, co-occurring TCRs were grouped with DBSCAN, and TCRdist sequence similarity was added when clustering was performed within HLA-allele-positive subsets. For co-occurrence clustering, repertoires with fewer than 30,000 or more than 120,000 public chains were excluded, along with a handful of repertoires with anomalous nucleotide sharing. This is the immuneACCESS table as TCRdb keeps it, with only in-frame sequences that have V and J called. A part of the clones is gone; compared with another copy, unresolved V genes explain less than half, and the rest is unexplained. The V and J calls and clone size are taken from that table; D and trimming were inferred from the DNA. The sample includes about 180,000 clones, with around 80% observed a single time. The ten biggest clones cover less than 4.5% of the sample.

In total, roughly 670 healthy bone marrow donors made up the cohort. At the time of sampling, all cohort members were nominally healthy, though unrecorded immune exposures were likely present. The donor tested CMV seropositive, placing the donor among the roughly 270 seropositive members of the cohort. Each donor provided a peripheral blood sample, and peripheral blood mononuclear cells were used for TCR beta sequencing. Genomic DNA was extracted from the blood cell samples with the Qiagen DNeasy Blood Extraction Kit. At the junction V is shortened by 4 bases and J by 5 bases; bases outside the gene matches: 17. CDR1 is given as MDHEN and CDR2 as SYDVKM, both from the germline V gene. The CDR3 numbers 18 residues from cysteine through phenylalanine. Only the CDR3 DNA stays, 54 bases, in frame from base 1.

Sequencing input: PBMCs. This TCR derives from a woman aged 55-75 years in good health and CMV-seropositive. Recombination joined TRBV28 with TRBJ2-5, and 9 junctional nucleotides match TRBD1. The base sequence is TGTGCCAGCAGTTCCCTGCCCGGGACAGGGAGTTACGGGGAGACCCAGTACTTC. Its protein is CASSSLPGTGSYGETQYF.